Presented here are 25 T cell receptor beta chains from one specimen sequenced in a study of molecular identifiers for immune sequencing clone quantification. TCRdb independently ran MiXCR on the PCR reads; one entry per CDR3 protein. Here the sample spans approximately 500,000 distinct CDR3 sequences, around 23% being singletons. The sequenced sample was naive CD8+ T cells from blood, with Jurkat cell RNA spiked in. Sample subset: FACS-sorted CD8+CD4-CCR7+CD45RA+ naive T cells. The receptor set was obtained from a human donor in good health. Some libraries in this study had Jurkat cell RNA spiked in.

This clonotype was seen a few times. The V gene is TRBV4-1, the J gene TRBJ2-1; no clear D gene. V gave up 0 bases and J gave up 3 bases, with 9 bases separating them. Germline CDR1 reads MGHRA; CDR2 reads YSYEKL. The CDR3 runs 15 residues. This chain's CDR3 is CASSQDVYGYNEQFF. The DNA for the CDR3 is TGCGCCAGCAGCCAAGATGTTTACGGCTACAATGAGCAGTTCTTC.

This clonotype was counted ten times or more. The chain is built from TRBV5-1 and TRBJ2-3; TRBD1 matches 7 bases. Germline assignment: CDR1 SGHRS and CDR2 YFSETQ. CDR3 length: 16 amino acids. J was trimmed by 6 bases and V by 2 bases; bases with no gene match: 12. For the CDR3, the DNA is TGCGCCAGCAGCTTTCCTTTGACAGGGCTGTTGGATACGCAGTATTTT. Amino acid sequence: CASSFPLTGLLDTQYF. Full variable domain (missing parts from reference TRBV5-1 and TRBJ2-3): KAGVTQTPRYLIKTRGQQVTLSCSPISGHRSVSWYQQTPGQGLQFLFEYFSETQRNKGNFPGRFSGRQFSNSRSEMNVSTLELGDSALYLCASSFPLTGLLDTQYFGPGTRLTVL.

This clonotype was observed many times. The genes are TRBV3-1 and TRBJ1-2, with D unclear. The V and J ends lost 1 base and 0 bases respectively, with 9 bases between them. Germline V gene data show CDR1 as LGHDT and CDR2 as YNNKEL (reference sequence). The CDR3 is 15 amino acids. CDR3 nucleotides: TGTGCCAGCAGCCAAGTGAGAGAATCTAACTATGGCTACACCTTC. Translated: CASSQVRESNYGYTF. The complete variable domain, with remaining parts taken from reference TRBV3-1 and TRBJ1-2, reads DTAVSQTPKYLVTQMGNDKSIKCEQNLGHDTMYWYKQDSKKFLKIMFSYNNKELIINETVPNRFSPKSPDKAHLNLHINSLELGDSAVYFCASSQVRESNYGYTFGSGTRLTVV.

There are many counts of this clonotype. The V and J genes are TRBV27 and TRBJ2-7; 13 positions agree with TRBD2. Germline-derived CDR1 and CDR2 are MNHEY and SMNVEV (reference sequence). Germline trimming cut 5 bases from V and 2 bases from J; bases unmatched to any gene: 9. There are 17 residues in the CDR3. The CDR3 region is CASSLHHGTSGTYEQYF. CDR3 DNA: TGTGCCAGCAGTCTGCACCACGGGACTAGCGGGACCTACGAGCAGTACTTC.

The table lists this clonotype with a few counts. The J gene is TRBJ2-7, the V gene TRBV5-5; 8 bases align to TRBD1. Germline assignment: CDR1 SGHKS and CDR2 YYEKEE (reference sequence). The CDR3 sequence is 16 residues long. Trimming removed 4 bases from V and 0 bases from J; junction bases left unmatched: 9. The CDR3 DNA is TGTGCCAGCAGCCCTCACAGGGGGGTCCGCTCCTACGAGCAGTACTTC. The encoded protein is CASSPHRGVRSYEQYF. The complete variable domain, with remaining parts taken from reference TRBV5-5 and TRBJ2-7, reads DAGVTQSPTHLIKTRGQQVTLRCSPISGHKSVSWYQQVLGQGPQFIFQYYEKEERGRGNFPDRFSARQFPNYSSELNVNALLLGDSALYLCASSPHRGVRSYEQYFGPGTRLTVT.

The chain employs TRBV4-1 and TRBJ1-5; D uncertain. This CDR3 has 17 amino acids. Germline CDR1 and CDR2: MGHRA and YSYEKL. The germline V and J ends were trimmed by 0 bases and 0 bases, with 12 bases remaining between them. The CDR3 spells CASSQDPAVNSNQPQHF. CDR3 bases: TGCGCCAGCAGCCAAGATCCGGCAGTTAATAGCAATCAGCCCCAGCATTTT.

This clonotype was observed a handful of times. A much larger clone differs from this one at a single base, so this may be a read error. CDR3: CASSAATREQYF. The CDR3 DNA reads TGTGCCAGCAGTGCGGCGACGCGAGAGCAGTACTTC. The chain carries TRBV27 and TRBJ2-7; D remains ambiguous. The CDR3 is 12 residues long. Trimming stripped 5 bases from V and 7 bases from J, with 12 bases between. The germline V gene encodes CDR1 MNHEY and CDR2 SMNVEV (reference sequence).

This clonotype has a handful of counts. The chain combines TRBV20-1 with TRBJ1-5, with D possibly matching TRBD1 (5 bases). Looked up from germline, CDR1 is DFQATT and CDR2 is SNEGSKA (reference sequence). CDR3 size: 14 residues. V shed 3 bases and J shed 6 bases, with 15 bases lying between them. CDR3: CSASGGGGRQPQHF. The CDR3 region has the DNA TGCAGTGCTAGCGGCGGGGGTGGACGTCAGCCCCAGCATTTT.

As regards this clonotype: This sequence may be a read error, since a much larger clone differs from it by one base. The rearrangement links TRBV27 to TRBJ1-5; 8 bases fit TRBD1. Germline loops: CDR1 MNHEY, CDR2 SMNVEV (reference sequence). CDR3 length equals 14 residues. The CDR3 DNA reads as TGTGCCGGCAGTTTCAGGGGGCCTAATCAGCCCCAGCATTTT. Translating gives CAGSFRGPNQPQHF.

The chain is built from TRBV6-2 or TRBV6-3 and TRBJ2-7; D ambiguous. V was trimmed by 2 bases and J by 1 base, leaving 6 bases between them. Germline V gene data show CDR1 as MNHEY and CDR2 as SVGEGT. The CDR3 is made up of 13 amino acids. CDR3 residues: CASSYLQSYEQYF. DNA for the CDR3: TGTGCCAGCAGTTACCTTCAGTCCTACGAGCAGTACTTC.

Turning to this clonotype: This clone may be a read error of a much larger clone one base away. The chain employs TRBV24-1 and TRBJ1-1, with D unclear. The V gene lost 9 bases and the J gene lost 7 bases, with 14 bases spanning the gap. The CDR3 contains 12 residues. Germline V lookup: CDR1 KGHDR, CDR2 SFDVKD. Here the CDR3 DNA reads TGTGCCACCGAGGAGCGGTCGGGTGAAGCTTTCTTT. It specifies CATEERSGEAFF.

The chain uses TRBV20-1 and TRBJ2-7; tentative D call: TRBD2 (5 bases). V lost 0 bases, J lost 3 bases, and 15 bases lay in between. The germline V gene has CDR1 DFQATT and CDR2 SNEGSKA (reference sequence). The CDR3 is 15 residues long. CDR3 nucleotide sequence: TGCAGTGCTAGAGATAGTATCGGGATATACTACGAGCAGTACTTC. The encoded protein is CSARDSIGIYYEQYF.

The gene calls are TRBV15 and TRBJ1-2, with D unclear. V was pared by 5 bases and J by 2 bases, with 21 bases between. Germline values: CDR1 LNHNV, CDR2 YYDKDF (reference sequence). The CDR3 is 17 residues long. The CDR3 coding sequence is TGTGCCACCAGCCCCCGGGGAGGGAAGTCGAAGAACTATGGCTACACCTTC. Its translation: CATSPRGGKSKNYGYTF. The variable domain in full, completed from reference TRBV15 and TRBJ1-2, reads DAMVIQNPRYQVTQFGKPVTLSCSQTLNHNVMYWYQQKSSQAPKLLFHYYDKDFNNEADTPDNFQSRRPNTSFCFLDIRSPGLGDTAMYLCATSPRGGKSKNYGYTFGSGTRLTVV.

Notes on this clonotype: One end of the junction does not line up with germline, which may come from a read error. This chain joins TRBV4-1 and TRBJ1-1; 7 bases fit TRBD1. The CDR3 is 14 residues long. CDR1 MGHRA and CDR2 YSYEKL come from the germline V gene. CDR3 nucleotide sequence: TGCGCCCGCAGCCAAGGGGGCACGCACACTGAAGCTTTCTTT. Translating gives CARSQGGTHTEAFF.

Points on this clonotype: No conserved phenylalanine or tryptophan ends this CDR3, so it is likely a read error. V is TRBV6-2 or TRBV6-3 and J is TRBJ1-2; 7 bases map to TRBD1. The germline V gene has CDR1 MNHEY and CDR2 SVGEGT. The ends lost 2 bases at V and 7 bases at J; junction bases unmatched: 13. This CDR3 spans 16 amino acids. CDR3 in DNA: TGTGCCAGCAGTTACGAATCCCCACAGGGGACAAGTGGCTACACCTTA. The encoded protein is CASSYESPQGTSGYTL.

The table lists this clonotype with many counts. The chain has TRBV5-6 and TRBJ2-2; no clear D gene. CDR1 and CDR2 (germline): SGHDT, YYEEEE. The V end was cut by 3 bases, the J end by 6 bases, with 9 bases between. The CDR3 is made up of 13 amino acids. This chain's CDR3 is CASSSRASGELFF. For the CDR3, the DNA is TGTGCCAGCAGCTCAAGGGCGTCCGGGGAGCTGTTTTTT.

Concerning this clonotype itself: A read error may account for a junction end that differs from germline. CDR3 bases: TGCGCCAGCAGCCAAGAGGTTTCCGGGTTAGGGCCCCTGCATTTT. Its protein is CASSQEVSGLGPLHF. The chain carries TRBV4-3 and TRBJ1-5; D not resolved. This CDR3 comprises 15 residues. Germline loops: CDR1 LGHNA, CDR2 YSLEER.

The chain employs TRBV19 and TRBJ2-1; D is unresolved. Germline assignment: CDR1 LNHDA and CDR2 SQIVND (reference sequence). The CDR3 sequence is 16 residues long. V lost 3 bases, J lost 4 bases, and 16 bases lay in between. The CDR3 spells CASSIAGRPSYNEQFF. The CDR3 DNA sequence: TGTGCCAGTAGTATTGCAGGTAGACCCTCTTACAATGAGCAGTTCTTC.

The V gene is TRBV27, the J gene TRBJ1-4, with no clear D. V lost 4 bases to trimming and J lost 8 bases, with 14 bases between them. The CDR3 extends over 14 amino acids. Germline CDR1 is MNHEY and CDR2 is SMNVEV (reference sequence). The chain's CDR3 is CASSSRAQVEKLFF. CDR3 DNA sequence: TGTGCCAGCAGTTCCCGGGCTCAGGTGGAAAAACTGTTTTTT.

For the CDR3, the DNA is TGCGCCAGCAGCCAAGATTCGGGGGAGACCCAGTACTTC. Translation gives CASSQDSGETQYF. V gene TRBV4-1 combines with J gene TRBJ2-5, with a possible D match to TRBD2 (5 bases). The V and J ends lost 0 bases and 5 bases respectively, with 7 bases between them. Looked up from germline, CDR1 is MGHRA and CDR2 is YSYEKL. The CDR3 loop spans 13 amino acids.

This clonotype was counted many times. DNA for the CDR3: TGCGCCAGCAGCGCCTCCGGACTAGCGGTCACAGATACGCAGTATTTT. Protein product: CASSASGLAVTDTQYF. The V gene is TRBV5-1, the J gene TRBJ2-3, with 10 nucleotides matching TRBD2. This CDR3 comprises 16 residues. From germline, CDR1 is SGHRS and CDR2 YFSETQ. Trimming removed 4 bases from V and 2 bases from J; junction bases left unmatched: 7.

This clonotype was seen at least ten times. The genes are TRBV6-2 or TRBV6-3 and TRBJ1-1; D gene uncertain. This CDR3 is built from 16 residues. Germline CDR1 MNHEY, CDR2 SVGEGT. The V gene lost 0 bases and the J gene lost 4 bases, with 15 bases spanning the gap. CDR3 in amino acids: CASSYSPEGKGTEAFF. The CDR3 DNA sequence: TGTGCCAGCAGTTACTCGCCTGAGGGCAAGGGCACTGAAGCTTTCTTT.

This clonotype has only a few counts. V is TRBV19 and J is TRBJ2-7; the match to TRBD1 covers 7 bases. The ends lost 4 bases at V and 0 bases at J; junction bases unmatched: 9. Germline-derived CDR1 and CDR2 are LNHDA and SQIVND (reference sequence). This CDR3 has 16 residues. CDR3 in DNA: TGTGCCAGTAGTACACGGACAGGTCCGAACTCCTACGAGCAGTACTTC. Its translation is CASSTRTGPNSYEQYF. Drawing the rest from reference TRBV19 and TRBJ2-7, the complete variable domain is DGGITQSPKYLFRKEGQNVTLSCEQNLNHDAMYWYRQDPGQGLRLIYYSQIVNDFQKGDIAEGYSVSREKKESFPLTVTSAQKNPTAFYLCASSTRTGPNSYEQYFGPGTRLTVT.

This clonotype appeared a few times. The CDR3 here is CSANIEGVDTEAFF. In DNA form, the CDR3 reads TGCAGTGCTAACATTGAGGGGGTGGACACTGAAGCTTTCTTT. The chain is built from TRBV20-1 and TRBJ1-1, with D possibly TRBD1 on 6 matching bases. The V end was cut by 4 bases, the J end by 3 bases, with 15 bases between. The CDR3 is 14 amino acids. Germline CDR1 DFQATT, CDR2 SNEGSKA (reference sequence).

This clonotype showed up many times. The CDR3 DNA reads as TGTGCCAGCAGCTTGGATGACAGGGAGGGGTCGCCCCAGCATTTT. Translation gives CASSLDDREGSPQHF. This sequence joins TRBV5-5 and TRBJ1-5; 7 bases match TRBD1. The CDR3 runs 15 residues. Germline CDR1 reads SGHKS; CDR2 reads YYEKEE (reference sequence). V gave up 0 bases and J gave up 9 bases; unmatched junction bases: 9.